The clone carrying this TCR beta chain appeared a single time. These data originate in a study of blood T cell repertoires in COVID-19. Study overall: Donors in the United States, Italy and Spain gave samples during acute or convalescent COVID-19. PBMCs, B-cell-depleted T cells, or T cells were the source of the cDNA or gDNA that made up the material.

CDR3 length: 15 amino acids. The germline V and J ends were trimmed by 5 bases and 4 bases, with 15 bases remaining between them. Germline V gene data show CDR1 as SEHNR and CDR2 as FQNEAQ (reference sequence). Authors' processing steps: Nucleated cell number was recorded as an estimate derived from reference gene primer amplification. Method: immunoSEQ multiplex PCR; TCRdb's copy keeps in-frame clones and lacks some. V, J and clone size are taken as reported in that table, and D and trimming were inferred from the DNA itself. The sample contains fewer than 250,000 clones, 83% of which appear only once.

The receptor's source is a woman aged 40 to 50 with active or convalescent COVID-19. The V call is TRBV7-9, the J call TRBJ1-5; D call uncertain. The sequenced material came from peripheral blood. CDR3 in amino acids: CASSPEGSRNQPQHF. CDR3 coding DNA: TGTGCCAGCAGCCCCGAGGGTTCCCGTAATCAGCCCCAGCATTTT.